This paragraph covers one T cell receptor beta chain sequence. Its specificity is unknown. Germline trimming cut 4 bases from V and 2 bases from J; bases unmatched to any gene: 10. The germline gives CDR1 PRHDT, CDR2 FYEKMQ (reference sequence). The CDR3 is 16 residues long. The sample originates from a study of shared clonotypes between healthy human individuals. Overall study: Aged 18 to 49, the donors were two women and a few men.

General study results and limits: The sharing of 5% to 6.5% of naive CD4 clonotypes was seen across a handful of donors.

Selected positively for CCR7 and CD45RO-negative, naive CD8 cells excluded terminally differentiated effector memory CD45RA+ cells. Nashville, Tennessee was home to all donors, each a Caucasian adult. This table comes from immunoSEQ multiplex PCR, and its TCRdb copy is limited to in-frame clones, with some not included. The sample comprises some 2.1 million clones, about 95% of which are singletons, and about 1.1% rests with the top ten. This TCR came from a man younger than 30 in good health. The chain employs TRBV13 and TRBJ2-7, with TRBD1 matching 8 bases. Sequenced sample: naive CD8+ T cells sorted from blood. The CDR3 here is CASSSNDRGPTYEQYF. CDR3 DNA: TGTGCCAGCAGCTCTAATGACAGGGGCCCTACCTACGAGCAGTACTTC.